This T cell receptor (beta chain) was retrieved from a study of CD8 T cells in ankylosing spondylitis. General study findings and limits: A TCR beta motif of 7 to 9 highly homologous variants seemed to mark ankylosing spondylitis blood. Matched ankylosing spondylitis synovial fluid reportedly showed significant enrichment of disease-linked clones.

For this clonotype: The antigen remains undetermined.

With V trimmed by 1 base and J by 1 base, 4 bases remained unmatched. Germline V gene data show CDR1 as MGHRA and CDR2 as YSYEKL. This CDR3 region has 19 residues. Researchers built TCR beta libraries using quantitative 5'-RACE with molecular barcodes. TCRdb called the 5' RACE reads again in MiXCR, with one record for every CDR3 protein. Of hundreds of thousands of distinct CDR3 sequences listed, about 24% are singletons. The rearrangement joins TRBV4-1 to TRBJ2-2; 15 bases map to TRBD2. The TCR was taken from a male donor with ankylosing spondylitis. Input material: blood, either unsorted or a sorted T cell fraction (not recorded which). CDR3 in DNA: TGCGCCAGCAGCCAAGGAGGACTAGCGGGAGGGAGGAACACCGGGGAGCTGTTTTTT. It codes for CASSQGGLAGGRNTGELFF.